The sequence of this T cell receptor beta chain was determined in a study of identical twins. A universal primer site was incorporated via template switching, and the cDNA contained unique molecular identifiers. TCRdb called the 5' RACE reads again in MiXCR, with one record for every CDR3 protein. There are 1.5 million to 2 million distinct CDR3 sequences in the sample; under 35% occur only once, and about 0.27% lies in the top ten. Study outcomes and limitations: Invariant MAIT and iNKT cells may have partly biased zero-insertion analyses. In cord blood, abundant beta clonotypes had fewer insertions; memory showed no trend. Out-of-frame TCR alpha sharing observed in monozygotic twins exceeded model estimates.

Germline V gene sequence: CDR1 SGHRS, CDR2 YFSETQ. V lost 4 bases and J lost 4, with 11 bases in between. The CDR3 loop spans 14 amino acids. This clonotype was found once. Antigen: not known. The sequencing sample was made of cord blood. The rearrangement joins TRBV5-1 to TRBJ2-2; D is possibly TRBD1 (6 bases). The clonotype comes from a newborn girl in good health. This CDR3 is CASSPGQTTGELFF. CDR3 nucleotides: TGCGCCAGCAGCCCAGGACAGACCACCGGGGAGCTGTTTTTT.